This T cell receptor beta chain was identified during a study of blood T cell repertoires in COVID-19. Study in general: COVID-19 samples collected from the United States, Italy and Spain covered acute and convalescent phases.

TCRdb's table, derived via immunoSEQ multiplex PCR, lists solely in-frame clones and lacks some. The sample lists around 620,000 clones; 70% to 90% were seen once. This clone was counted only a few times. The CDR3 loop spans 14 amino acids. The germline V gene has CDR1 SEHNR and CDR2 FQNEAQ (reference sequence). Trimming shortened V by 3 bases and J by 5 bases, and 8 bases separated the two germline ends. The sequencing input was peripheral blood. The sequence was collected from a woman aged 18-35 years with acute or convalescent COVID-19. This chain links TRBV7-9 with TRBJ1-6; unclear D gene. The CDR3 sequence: CASSFEGDNSPLHF. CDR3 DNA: TGTGCCAGCAGCTTCGAGGGTGATAATTCACCCCTCCACTTT.